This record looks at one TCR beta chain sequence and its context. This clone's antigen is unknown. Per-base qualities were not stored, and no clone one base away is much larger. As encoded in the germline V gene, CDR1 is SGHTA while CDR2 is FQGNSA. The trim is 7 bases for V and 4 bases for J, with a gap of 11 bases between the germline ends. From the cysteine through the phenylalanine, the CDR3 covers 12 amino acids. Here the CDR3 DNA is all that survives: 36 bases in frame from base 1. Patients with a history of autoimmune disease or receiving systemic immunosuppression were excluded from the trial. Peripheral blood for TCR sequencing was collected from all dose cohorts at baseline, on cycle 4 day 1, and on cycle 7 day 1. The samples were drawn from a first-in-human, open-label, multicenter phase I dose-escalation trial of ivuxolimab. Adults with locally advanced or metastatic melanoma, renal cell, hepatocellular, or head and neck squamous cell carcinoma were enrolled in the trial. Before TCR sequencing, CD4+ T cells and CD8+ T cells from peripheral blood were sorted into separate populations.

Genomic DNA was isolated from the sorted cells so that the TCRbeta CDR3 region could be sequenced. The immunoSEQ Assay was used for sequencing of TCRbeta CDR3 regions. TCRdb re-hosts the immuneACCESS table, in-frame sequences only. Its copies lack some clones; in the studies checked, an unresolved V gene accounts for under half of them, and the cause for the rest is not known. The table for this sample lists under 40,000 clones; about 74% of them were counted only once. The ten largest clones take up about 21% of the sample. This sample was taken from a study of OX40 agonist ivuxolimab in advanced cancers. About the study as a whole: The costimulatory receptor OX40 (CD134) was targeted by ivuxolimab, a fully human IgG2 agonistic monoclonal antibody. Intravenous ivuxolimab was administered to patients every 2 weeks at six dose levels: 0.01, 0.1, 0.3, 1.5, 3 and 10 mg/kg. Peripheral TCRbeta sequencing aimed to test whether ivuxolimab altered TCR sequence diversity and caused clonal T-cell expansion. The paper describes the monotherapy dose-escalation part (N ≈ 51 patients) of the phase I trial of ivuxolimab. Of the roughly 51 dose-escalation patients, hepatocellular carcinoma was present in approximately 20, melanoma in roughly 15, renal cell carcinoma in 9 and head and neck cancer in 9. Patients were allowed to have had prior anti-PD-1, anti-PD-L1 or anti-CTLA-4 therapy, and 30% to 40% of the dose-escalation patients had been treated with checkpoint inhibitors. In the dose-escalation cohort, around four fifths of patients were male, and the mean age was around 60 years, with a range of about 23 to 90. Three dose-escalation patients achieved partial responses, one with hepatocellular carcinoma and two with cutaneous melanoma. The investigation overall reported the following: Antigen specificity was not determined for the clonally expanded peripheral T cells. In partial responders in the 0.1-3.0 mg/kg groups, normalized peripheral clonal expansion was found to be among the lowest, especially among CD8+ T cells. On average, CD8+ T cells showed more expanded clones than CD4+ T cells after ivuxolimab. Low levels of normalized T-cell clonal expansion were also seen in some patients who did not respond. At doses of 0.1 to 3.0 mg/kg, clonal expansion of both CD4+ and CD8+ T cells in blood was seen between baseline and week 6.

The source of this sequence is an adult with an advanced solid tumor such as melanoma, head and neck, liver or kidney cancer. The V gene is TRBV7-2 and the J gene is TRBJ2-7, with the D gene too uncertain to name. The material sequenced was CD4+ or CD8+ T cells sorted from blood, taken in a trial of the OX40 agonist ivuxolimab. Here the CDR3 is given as CASTQIGYEQYF. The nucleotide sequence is TGTGCCAGCACCCAAATCGGTTACGAGCAGTACTTC.